The entry below gives a single T cell receptor beta chain sequence along with its context. Antigen unknown. With a much larger clone just one base away, this may be a read error. No cell sorting was done before RNA was extracted from the tissue. The CDR3 covers 15 residues. CDR1 is LGHNA, CDR2 YNFKEQ, per germline. The source of the sample is a study of tumor and adjacent non-tumor tissue in lung cancer. The overall study: There were approximately twelve adenocarcinoma, 2 squamous cell carcinoma and 1 small cell lung cancer cases. Stage I to III disease affected ten to eleven men and roughly 5 women aged about 31 to 80.

TCRbeta libraries were built with three rounds of nested PCR, modified from ARM-PCR. From the multiplex PCR reads, TCRdb called clonotypes with MiXCR, one entry per CDR3 protein. The sample lists some 120,000 distinct CDR3 sequences; 66% were seen once. Study results and caveats: Tumor tissue had significantly higher TCR diversity than normal lung. Normal lung showed higher cumulative top 100 clone frequency than tumor.

The source of this sequence is a young man with non-small cell lung cancer. This sequence joins TRBV4-2 and TRBJ1-1, with TRBD1 matching over 9 bases. Sequencing used lung tumor tissue. The CDR3 nucleotides are TGTGCCCGCAGCCAAGGGACAGGGCCGGGCGCTGAAGCTTTCTTT. This encodes CARSQGTGPGAEAFF.